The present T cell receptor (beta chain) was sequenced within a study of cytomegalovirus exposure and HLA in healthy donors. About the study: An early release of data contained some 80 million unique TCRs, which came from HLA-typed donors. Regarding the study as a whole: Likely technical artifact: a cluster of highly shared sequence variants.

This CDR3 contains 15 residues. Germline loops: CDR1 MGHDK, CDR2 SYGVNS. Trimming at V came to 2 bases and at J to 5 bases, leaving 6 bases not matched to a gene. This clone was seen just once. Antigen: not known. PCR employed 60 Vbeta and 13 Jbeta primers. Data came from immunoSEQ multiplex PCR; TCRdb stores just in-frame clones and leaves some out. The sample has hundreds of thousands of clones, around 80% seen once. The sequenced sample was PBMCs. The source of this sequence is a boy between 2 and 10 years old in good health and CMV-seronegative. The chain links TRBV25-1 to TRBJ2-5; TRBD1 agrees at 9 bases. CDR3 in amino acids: CASSELTGGGETQYF. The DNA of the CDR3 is TGTGCCAGCAGTGAACTTACAGGGGGCGGGGAGACCCAGTACTTC.